This TCR beta chain came from a study of regulatory T cells in long-lasting Graves disease. General observations from the study: There were preferences for TRBV28, TRBJ1-2 and TRBJ2-5 in persistent disease.

This clonotype was seen ten or more times. The antigen is undetermined. As to time point: newly diagnosed GD, antithyroid drugs for less than 3 months. The authors made the TCR library using RNA they extracted from PBMCs. This CDR3 is 14 amino acids long. V shed 6 bases and J shed 5 bases, with 16 bases lying between them. Looked up from germline, CDR1 is SNHLY and CDR2 is FYNNEI. To make TCR beta libraries, researchers used iRepertoire HTBI primers and Arm-PCR of CDR3 regions. How the authors handled the data: Looking across samples, the authors found some 60 TRBV and 14 to 15 TRBJ segments. Via MiXCR, TCRdb re-called the multiplex PCR reads, giving one row per CDR3 protein. The V and J calls follow TCRdb's processing rather than the paper's. The sample includes about 220,000 distinct CDR3 sequences, roughly 19% of them seen just once. In addition, the sample was reused for a study of T cells in Graves' hyperthyroidism and ophthalmopathy.

Specimen: peripheral blood mononuclear cells (PBMCs), collected at new diagnosis, from a patient treated with antithyroid drugs. The chain has TRBV2 and TRBJ1-2; tentative D call: TRBD1 (5 bases). This TCR derives from a young woman with Graves disease. CDR3 residues: CASRGTGGLYGYTF. CDR3 coding DNA: TGTGCCAGCAGGGGGACTGGCGGGTTATATGGCTACACCTTC.